These 19 T cell receptor beta chains share one sample of origin, sequenced in a study of blood T cell repertoires in COVID-19 (dated by TCRdb to 2018 to 2021). Library prep was done by the immunoSEQ multiplex PCR assay. TCRdb carries this immuneACCESS record with in-frame sequences only. Its versions omit some clonotypes, under half of them owing to an unresolved V gene in the studies checked, with the rest unexplained. Counted in this sample were over 90,000 clones; approximately 88% of them appeared once. Approximately 3.1% of the sample is in the top ten clones. Specimen: peripheral blood. The receptor set was obtained from a woman in her 70s with acute or convalescent COVID-19.

V usage is TRBV2 and J usage is TRBJ2-7, with D possibly TRBD1 on 6 matching bases. CDR3 length: 13 residues. Germline values: CDR1 SNHLY, CDR2 FYNNEI. Trimming removed 5 bases at V and 5 bases at J, with 13 bases between. The chain's CDR3 is CASSRTAYDEQYF. DNA of the CDR3: TGTGCCAGCAGTCGGACAGCGTACGACGAGCAGTACTTC.

This clone was counted only a few times. This chain uses TRBV7-9 with TRBJ1-2; 10 bases are a match to TRBD1. Germline CDR1 is SEHNR and CDR2 is FQNEAQ (reference sequence). The CDR3 consists of 17 residues. Trimming at V came to 7 bases and at J to 4 bases, leaving 15 bases not matched to a gene. The CDR3 loop reads CASTPRQGASISYGYTF. For the CDR3, the DNA is TGTGCCAGCACCCCGAGACAGGGGGCCTCGATAAGCTATGGCTACACCTTC.

This rearrangement joins TRBV5-1 to TRBJ1-3, with unresolved D. V dropped 4 bases and J dropped 4 bases, with 15 bases sitting between them. This CDR3 comprises 15 residues. Germline values: CDR1 SGHRS, CDR2 YFSETQ. CDR3 loop: CASSPGWGAGNTIYF. As DNA, the CDR3 is TGCGCCAGCAGCCCCGGATGGGGAGCGGGAAACACCATATATTTT.

V gene TRBV7-2 combines with J gene TRBJ2-5, with 7 positions matching TRBD2. V was clipped by 3 bases and J by 2 bases; unmatched bases: 6. The CDR3 has 15 amino acids. The germline gives CDR1 SGHTA, CDR2 FQGNSA. CDR3 sequence (DNA): TGTGCCAGCAGCTTCGGGCTAGCGGTACAAGAGACCCAGTACTTC. Translation gives CASSFGLAVQETQYF.

The chain joins TRBV3-1 (or the pseudogene TRBV3-2) to TRBJ1-6; D call uncertain. V lost 1 base to trimming and J lost 0 bases, with 10 bases between them. Germline assignment: CDR1 LGHDT and CDR2 YNNKEL (reference sequence). CDR3 length: 17 amino acids. The CDR3 is CASSQGGGFSYNSPLHF. The CDR3 bases are TGTGCCAGCAGCCAAGGTGGAGGTTTCTCCTATAATTCACCCCTCCACTTT.

The chain employs TRBV11-2 and TRBJ1-2; D not certain. Germline CDR1 reads SGHAT; CDR2 reads FQNNGV. V was trimmed by 5 bases and J by 0 bases, leaving 13 bases between them. This CDR3 comprises 15 residues. CDR3 loop: CASSHQPGANYGYTF. CDR3 coding DNA: TGTGCCAGCAGCCACCAGCCCGGAGCTAACTATGGCTACACCTTC.

The chain is built from TRBV27 and TRBJ2-7; D is ambiguous. Trimming took off 4 bases at V and 3 bases at J, with 13 bases between the two ends. CDR1 and CDR2 from the germline V gene are MNHEY and SMNVEV (reference sequence). This CDR3 region has 14 residues. The CDR3 spells CASSSINSRYEQYV. In nucleotides, the CDR3 is TGTGCCAGCAGTTCAATCAACTCCCGCTACGAGCAGTACGTC.

The chain recombines TRBV4-1 with TRBJ2-3; 8 positions agree with TRBD2. Germline CDR1 and CDR2: MGHRA and YSYEKL. J lost 0 bases, V lost 2 bases, and 7 bases had no gene match. The CDR3 extends over 17 amino acids. The CDR3, as DNA: TGCGCCAGCAGCCAACTAAGACTAGCGCAAAGCACAGATACGCAGTATTTT. Translating it yields CASSQLRLAQSTDTQYF.

The genes are TRBV11-3 and TRBJ2-2; 8 bases are a match to TRBD2. The CDR3 runs 15 residues. From germline, CDR1 is SGHNT and CDR2 YENEEA. The trim removed 5 bases at V and 4 bases at J, leaving 6 bases unmatched. The CDR3 DNA is TGTGCCAGCAGCGCGGGGGGAATTGGCACCGGGGAGCTGTTTTTT. It translates to CASSAGGIGTGELFF.

This clone was found once. The rearrangement uses TRBV9 and TRBJ1-1, with a weak D call TRBD1 (5 bases). The germline V and J ends were trimmed by 1 base and 7 bases, with 11 bases remaining between them. Germline V gene sequence: CDR1 SGDLS, CDR2 YYNGEE. The length of the CDR3 is 13 residues. CDR3 in amino acids: CASSVSGTGEAFF. CDR3 DNA: TGTGCCAGCAGCGTATCAGGGACTGGTGAAGCTTTCTTT.

This clone was observed a single time. The rearrangement joins TRBV20-1 to TRBJ2-1; 11 bases are a match to TRBD2. Trimming cost V 3 bases and J 5 bases; bases outside gene matches: 3. There are 14 residues in the CDR3. Germline V gene sequence: CDR1 DFQATT, CDR2 SNEGSKA (reference sequence). The DNA for the CDR3 is TGCAGTGCTAGTTCTAGCGGGAGGAACAATGAGCAGTTCTTC. Protein sequence: CSASSSGRNNEQFF.

This clone has only a few counts. V usage is TRBV28 and J usage is TRBJ1-1; maybe TRBD1 (5 bases). V was pared by 2 bases and J by 8 bases, with 12 bases between. CDR3 length: 13 amino acids. CDR1 MDHEN and CDR2 SYDVKM come from the germline V gene. The CDR3 DNA follows: TGTGCCAGCAGTTTAATCAGGGCCGAGGAAGCTTTCTTT. Translated, it gives CASSLIRAEEAFF.

The table lists this clone with a few counts. The V call is TRBV21-1, the J call TRBJ1-5; no check of the table's D call, TRBD1, against the DNA was made. TRBV21-1 represents a pseudogene. The CDR3 is 12 residues long. The CDR3 nucleotides are TGTGCCAGCAGCTACAGGAATCAGCCCCAGCATTTT. Its translation is CASSYRNQPQHF.

CDR3 bases: TGCGCCAGCAGCGGTCGGGAGACGGGCACTGAAGCTTTCTTT. It encodes CASSGRETGTEAFF. This chain connects TRBV5-1 to TRBJ1-1; D unresolved. The CDR3 consists of 14 residues. Germline V gene data show CDR1 as SGHRS and CDR2 as YFSETQ. The ends were cut back, 4 bases at V and 4 bases at J, with 14 bases in the middle.

The rearrangement uses TRBV6-5 and TRBJ1-2, with D unresolved. Germline assignment: CDR1 MNHEY and CDR2 SVGAGI. The CDR3 runs to 14 residues. V dropped 0 bases and J dropped 2 bases, with 7 bases sitting between them. CDR3 in DNA: TGTGCCAGCAGTTACTCTAACAGCAACTATGGCTACACCTTC. Translating gives CASSYSNSNYGYTF.

The gene calls are TRBV27 and TRBJ1-6; tentative D call: TRBD1 (6 bases). Germline-derived CDR1 and CDR2 are MNHEY and SMNVEV (reference sequence). The CDR3 contains 14 residues. V was clipped by 6 bases and J by 7 bases, with 13 bases between them. CDR3 region: CASRTTGYNSPLHF. For the CDR3, the DNA is TGTGCCAGCAGGACGACAGGATACAATTCACCCCTCCACTTT.

The genes are TRBV28 and TRBJ2-7; a weak D match, TRBD1 (5 bases). Germline V gene sequence: CDR1 MDHEN, CDR2 SYDVKM. The CDR3 covers 15 residues. Trimming removed 6 bases from V and 3 bases from J, with 18 bases in between. The CDR3 sequence: CASSRIWGSLYEQYF. Written as DNA, the CDR3 is TGTGCCAGCAGCCGGATCTGGGGCAGCCTCTACGAGCAGTACTTC.

CDR3 protein: CASSQSPAGGFYNEQFF. CDR3 bases: TGTGCCAGCAGCCAATCACCGGCGGGGGGATTCTACAATGAGCAGTTCTTC. The chain uses TRBV3-1 (or the pseudogene TRBV3-2) and TRBJ2-1, with 8 bases aligning to TRBD2. The CDR3 runs to 17 residues. The V and J ends lost 2 bases and 3 bases, in that order; junction bases with no gene match: 9. Per germline, CDR1 LGHDT and CDR2 YNNKEL (reference sequence).

The chain carries TRBV5-1 and TRBJ2-1; 10 bases match TRBD2. The CDR3 has 17 residues. Germline V gene sequence: CDR1 SGHRS, CDR2 YFSETQ. J lost 3 bases, V lost 0 bases, and 6 bases had no gene match. This CDR3 reads CASSLDVAGGSYNEQFF. Written as DNA, the CDR3 is TGCGCCAGCAGCTTGGATGTAGCGGGAGGTAGCTACAATGAGCAGTTCTTC.